The present T cell receptor (beta chain) was sequenced within a study of blood T cell repertoires in COVID-19. Libraries were prepared by immunoSEQ multiplex PCR; TCRdb keeps only in-frame clonotypes and omits some of them. In the table there are under 100,000 clones, around 85% of which are singletons. This CDR3 region has 15 residues. In germline, CDR1 is MNHEY, CDR2 SMNVEV (reference sequence). Trimming removed 6 bases from V and 6 bases from J, with 20 bases in between. The sequence was collected from a woman between 65 and 79 years old with active or convalescent COVID-19. This chain connects TRBV27 to TRBJ1-1, with D unclear. Sample: peripheral blood. The CDR3 bases are TGTGCCAGCAGATCTGCGGGGATCACTGGCGCTGAAGCTTTCTTT. Its translation is CASRSAGITGAEAFF.